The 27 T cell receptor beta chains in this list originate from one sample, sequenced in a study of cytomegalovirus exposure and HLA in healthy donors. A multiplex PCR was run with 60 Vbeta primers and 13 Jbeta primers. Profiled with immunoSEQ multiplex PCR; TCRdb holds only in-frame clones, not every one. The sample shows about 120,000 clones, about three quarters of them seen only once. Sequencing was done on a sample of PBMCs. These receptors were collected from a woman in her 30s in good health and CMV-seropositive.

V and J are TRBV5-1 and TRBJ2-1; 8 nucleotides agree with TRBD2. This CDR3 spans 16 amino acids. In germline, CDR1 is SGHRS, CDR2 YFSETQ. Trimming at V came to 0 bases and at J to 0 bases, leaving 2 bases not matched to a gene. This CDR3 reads CASSLAGGTSYNEQFF. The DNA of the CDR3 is TGCGCCAGCAGCTTGGCGGGGGGGACCTCCTACAATGAGCAGTTCTTC.

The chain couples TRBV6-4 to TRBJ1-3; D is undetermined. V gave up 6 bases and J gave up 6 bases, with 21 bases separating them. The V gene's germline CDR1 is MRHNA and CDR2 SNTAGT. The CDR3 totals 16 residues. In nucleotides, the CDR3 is TGTGCCAGCAGACGCGGGTCTCATCCACTCAAAAACACCATATATTTT. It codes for CASRRGSHPLKNTIYF.

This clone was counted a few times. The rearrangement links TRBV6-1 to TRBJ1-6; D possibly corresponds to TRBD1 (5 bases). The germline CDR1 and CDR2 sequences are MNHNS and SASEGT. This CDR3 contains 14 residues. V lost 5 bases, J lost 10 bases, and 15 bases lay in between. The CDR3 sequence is CASSQGAGWSPLHF. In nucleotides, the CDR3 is TGTGCCAGCAGTCAAGGGGCAGGGTGGTCACCCCTCCACTTT.

The CDR3 sequence is CASSLGGGTTTYEQYF. The DNA for the CDR3 is TGTGCCAGCAGCCTAGGCGGGGGGACAACTACCTACGAGCAGTACTTC. The J gene is TRBJ2-7, the V gene TRBV7-9; 8 bases fit TRBD2. Germline V gene data show CDR1 as SEHNR and CDR2 as FQNEAQ (reference sequence). The CDR3 is made up of 16 amino acids. V dropped 5 bases and J dropped 2; count of bases not matched to a gene: 11.

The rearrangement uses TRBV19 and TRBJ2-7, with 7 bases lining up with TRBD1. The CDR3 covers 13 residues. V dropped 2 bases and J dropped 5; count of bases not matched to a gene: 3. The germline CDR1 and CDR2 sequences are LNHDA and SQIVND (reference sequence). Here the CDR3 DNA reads TGTGCCAGTAGTATAATTGACAGGGACGAGCAGTACTTC. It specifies CASSIIDRDEQYF.

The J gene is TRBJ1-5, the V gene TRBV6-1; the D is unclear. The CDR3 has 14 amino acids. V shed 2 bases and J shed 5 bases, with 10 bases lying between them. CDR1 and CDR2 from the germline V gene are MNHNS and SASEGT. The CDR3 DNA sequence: TGTGCCAGCAGTGAAAATAGTCCCCATCAGCCCCAGCATTTT. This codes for CASSENSPHQPQHF.

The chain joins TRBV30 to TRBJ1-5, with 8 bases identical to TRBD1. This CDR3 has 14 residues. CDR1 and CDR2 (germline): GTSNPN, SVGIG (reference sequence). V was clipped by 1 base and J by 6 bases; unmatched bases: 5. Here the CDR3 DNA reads TGTGCCTGGAGTGCGGGACAGGAGAGTCAGCCCCAGCATTTT. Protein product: CAWSAGQESQPQHF.

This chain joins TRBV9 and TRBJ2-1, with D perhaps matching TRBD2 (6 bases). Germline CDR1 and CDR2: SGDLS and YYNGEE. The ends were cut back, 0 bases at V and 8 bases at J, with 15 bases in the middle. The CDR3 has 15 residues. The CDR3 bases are TGTGCCAGCAGCGTAGCTACGGGGGATGTGGATGAGCAGTTCTTC. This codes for CASSVATGDVDEQFF.

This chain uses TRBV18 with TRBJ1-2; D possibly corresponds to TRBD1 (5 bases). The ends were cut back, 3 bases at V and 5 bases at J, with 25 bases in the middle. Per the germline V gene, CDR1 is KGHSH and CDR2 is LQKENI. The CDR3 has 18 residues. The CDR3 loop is CASSPGLNFDSGDYGYTF. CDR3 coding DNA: TGTGCCAGCTCACCCGGGCTAAATTTTGACAGTGGGGATTATGGCTACACCTTC.

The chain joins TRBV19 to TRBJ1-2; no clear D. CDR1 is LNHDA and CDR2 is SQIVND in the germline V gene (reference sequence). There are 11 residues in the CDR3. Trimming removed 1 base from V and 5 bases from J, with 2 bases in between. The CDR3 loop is CASSIAYGYTF. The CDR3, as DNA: TGTGCCAGTAGTATAGCTTATGGCTACACCTTC.

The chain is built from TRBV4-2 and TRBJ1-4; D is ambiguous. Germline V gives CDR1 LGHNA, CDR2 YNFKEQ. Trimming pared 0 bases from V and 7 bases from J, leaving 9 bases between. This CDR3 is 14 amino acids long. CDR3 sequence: CASSQEQDGEKLFF. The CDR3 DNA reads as TGTGCCAGCAGCCAAGAGCAGGATGGTGAAAAACTGTTTTTT.

CDR3 residues: CASSLSGVWETQYF. CDR3 in DNA: TGTGCCAGCAGTTTGTCAGGGGTGTGGGAGACCCAGTACTTC. V is TRBV6-6 and J is TRBJ2-5; TRBD1 might be the D (6 bases). The CDR3 is 14 residues long. V was shortened by 4 bases and J by 5 bases, with 14 bases between the two germline ends. Germline CDR1 is MNHNY and CDR2 is SVGAGI (reference sequence).

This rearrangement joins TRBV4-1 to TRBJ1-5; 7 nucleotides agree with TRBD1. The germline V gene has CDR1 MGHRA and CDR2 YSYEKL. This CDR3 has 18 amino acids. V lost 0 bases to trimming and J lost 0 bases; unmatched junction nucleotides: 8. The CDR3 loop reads CASSQDLLGQTSNQPQHF. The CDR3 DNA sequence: TGCGCCAGCAGCCAAGATCTGTTGGGACAGACTAGCAATCAGCCCCAGCATTTT.

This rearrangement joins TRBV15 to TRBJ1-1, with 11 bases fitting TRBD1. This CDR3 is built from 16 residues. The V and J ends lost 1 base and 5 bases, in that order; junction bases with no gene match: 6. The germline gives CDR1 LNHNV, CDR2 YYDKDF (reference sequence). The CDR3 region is CATSRGGTGGKTEAFF. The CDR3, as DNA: TGTGCCACCAGCAGAGGGGGGACAGGGGGGAAAACTGAAGCTTTCTTT.

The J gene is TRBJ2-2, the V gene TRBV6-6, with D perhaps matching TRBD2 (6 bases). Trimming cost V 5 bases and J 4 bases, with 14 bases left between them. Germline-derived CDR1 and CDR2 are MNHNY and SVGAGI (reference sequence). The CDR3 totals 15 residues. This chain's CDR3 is CASSQGDLPTGELFF. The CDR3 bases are TGTGCCAGCAGTCAAGGGGACTTACCCACCGGGGAGCTGTTTTTT.

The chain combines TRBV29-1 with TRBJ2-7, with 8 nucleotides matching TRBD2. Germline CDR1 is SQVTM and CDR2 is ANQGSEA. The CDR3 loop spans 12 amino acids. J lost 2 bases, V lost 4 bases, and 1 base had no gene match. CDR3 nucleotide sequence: TGCAGCGTTGTAGCGGGAACCTACGAGCAGTACTTC. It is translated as CSVVAGTYEQYF.

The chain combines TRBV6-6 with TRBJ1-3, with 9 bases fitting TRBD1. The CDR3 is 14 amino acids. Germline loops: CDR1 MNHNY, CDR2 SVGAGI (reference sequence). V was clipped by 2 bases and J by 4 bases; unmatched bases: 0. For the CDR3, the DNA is TGTGCCAGCAGTTACGGACAGGGGGGAAACACCATATATTTT. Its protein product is CASSYGQGGNTIYF.

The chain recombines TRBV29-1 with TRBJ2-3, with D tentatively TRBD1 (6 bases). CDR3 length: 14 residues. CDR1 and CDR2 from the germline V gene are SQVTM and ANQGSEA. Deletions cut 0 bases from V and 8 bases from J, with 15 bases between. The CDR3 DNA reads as TGCAGCGTTGAAGAAGTGGTACAGGGTGGTACGCAGTATTTT. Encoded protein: CSVEEVVQGGTQYF.

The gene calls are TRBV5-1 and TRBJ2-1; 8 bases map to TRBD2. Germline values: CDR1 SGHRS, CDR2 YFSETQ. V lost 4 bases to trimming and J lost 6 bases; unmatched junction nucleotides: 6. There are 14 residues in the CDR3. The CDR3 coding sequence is TGCGCCAGCAGCCCGGGACTAGTGCTCAATGAGCAGTTCTTC. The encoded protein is CASSPGLVLNEQFF.

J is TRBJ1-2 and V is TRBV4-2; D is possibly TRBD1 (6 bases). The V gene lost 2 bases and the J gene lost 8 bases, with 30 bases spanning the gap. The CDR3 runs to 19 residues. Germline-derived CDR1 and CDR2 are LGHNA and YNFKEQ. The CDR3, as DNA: TGTGCCAGCAGCCAAACTTTCACCAGGGACAAGGACCGTGGTTGGGGCTACACCTTC. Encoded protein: CASSQTFTRDKDRGWGYTF.

CDR3: CASSQEGETDTQYF. CDR3 coding DNA: TGTGCCAGCAGCCAAGAAGGAGAGACAGATACGCAGTATTTT. The chain couples TRBV4-2 to TRBJ2-3; D ambiguous. Trimming removed 0 bases at V and 3 bases at J, with 7 bases between. Germline CDR1 reads LGHNA; CDR2 reads YNFKEQ. There are 14 residues in the CDR3.

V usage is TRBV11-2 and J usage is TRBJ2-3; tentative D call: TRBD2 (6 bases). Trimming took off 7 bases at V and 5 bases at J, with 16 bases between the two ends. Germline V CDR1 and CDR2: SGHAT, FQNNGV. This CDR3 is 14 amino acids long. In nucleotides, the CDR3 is TGTGCCAGCACCAGACTAGATGTGGGAGATACGCAGTATTTT. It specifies CASTRLDVGDTQYF. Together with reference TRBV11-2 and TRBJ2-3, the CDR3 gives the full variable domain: EAGVAQSPRYKIIEKRQSVAFWCNPISGHATLYWYQQILGQGPKLLIQFQNNGVVDDSQLPKDRFSAERLKGVDSTLKIQPAKLEDSAVYLCASTRLDVGDTQYFGPGTRLTVL.

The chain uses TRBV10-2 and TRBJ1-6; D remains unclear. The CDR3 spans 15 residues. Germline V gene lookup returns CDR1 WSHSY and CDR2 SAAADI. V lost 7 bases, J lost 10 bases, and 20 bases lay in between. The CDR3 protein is CASTASAGIHSPLHF. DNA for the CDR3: TGCGCCAGCACGGCCTCGGCCGGGATCCACTCACCCCTCCACTTT.

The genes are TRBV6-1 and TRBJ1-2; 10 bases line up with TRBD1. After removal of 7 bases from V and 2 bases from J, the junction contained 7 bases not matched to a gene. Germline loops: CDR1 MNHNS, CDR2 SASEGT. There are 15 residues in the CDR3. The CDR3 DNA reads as TGTGCCAGCACCCGGGACAGGGGCGCCAACTATGGCTACACCTTC. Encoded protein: CASTRDRGANYGYTF.

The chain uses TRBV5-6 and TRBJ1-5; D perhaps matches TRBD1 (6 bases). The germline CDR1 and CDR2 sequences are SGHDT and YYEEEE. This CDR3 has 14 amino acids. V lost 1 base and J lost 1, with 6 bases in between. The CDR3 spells CASSLRGSNQPQHF. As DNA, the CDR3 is TGTGCCAGCAGCTTGAGGGGGAGCAATCAGCCCCAGCATTTT. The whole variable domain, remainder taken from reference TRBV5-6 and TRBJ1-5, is DAGVTQSPTHLIKTRGQQVTLRCSPKSGHDTVSWYQQALGQGPQFIFQYYEEEERQRGNFPDRFSGHQFPNYSSELNVNALLLGDSALYLCASSLRGSNQPQHFGDGTRLSIL.

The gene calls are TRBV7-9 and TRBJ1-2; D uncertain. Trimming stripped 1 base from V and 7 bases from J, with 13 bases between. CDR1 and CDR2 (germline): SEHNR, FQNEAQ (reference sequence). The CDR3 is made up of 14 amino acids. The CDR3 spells CASSLEVEGSGYTF. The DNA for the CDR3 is TGTGCCAGCAGCTTAGAAGTAGAGGGATCTGGCTACACCTTC.

The CDR3 DNA reads as TGTGCCAGCAGCGTAGTTCCCTTGGACAGGGCGACTGAAGCTTTCTTT. Protein sequence: CASSVVPLDRATEAFF. V and J are TRBV9 and TRBJ1-1, with 8 bases matching TRBD1. Germline-derived CDR1 and CDR2 are SGDLS and YYNGEE. J lost 5 bases, V lost 0 bases, and 9 bases had no gene match. This CDR3 has 16 amino acids.